One and the same sample provided the 29 T cell receptor beta chains below, sequenced in a study of identical twins. MiXCR, run by TCRdb on the 5' RACE reads, gives a single entry per CDR3 protein. The sample consists of around 650,000 distinct CDR3 sequences, roughly 6.6% of them appearing once. These same data were also listed under a study on yellow fever vaccine responses in identical twins.

Sequenced sample: PBMCs. All receptors come from a woman aged 18-30 years in good health.

V gene TRBV24-1 combines with J gene TRBJ2-3; TRBD1 or TRBD2 may be the D gene (5 bases each). The CDR3 is 17 residues long. Germline CDR1 KGHDR, CDR2 SFDVKD. V was pared by 5 bases and J by 1 base, with 18 bases between. The CDR3, as DNA: TGTGCCACCAGTGCCGGTGAGGGGTGGAGTGGCACAGATACGCAGTATTTT. Protein: CATSAGEGWSGTDTQYF.

The gene calls are TRBV20-1 and TRBJ2-3; 9 bases line up with TRBD2. The CDR3 loop spans 14 amino acids. V shed 3 bases and J 1 base; nucleotides not matched to a gene: 2. Germline V CDR1 and CDR2: DFQATT, SNEGSKA (reference sequence). CDR3 region: CSARAGGRTDTQYF. CDR3 DNA sequence: TGCAGTGCTAGGGCGGGAGGGCGCACAGATACGCAGTATTTT.

There are a few counts of this clonotype. The V and J genes are TRBV9 and TRBJ1-1; D is unresolved. The CDR3 is made up of 15 amino acids. V lost 0 bases to trimming and J lost 0 bases, with 9 bases between them. Per the germline V gene, CDR1 is SGDLS and CDR2 is YYNGEE. The CDR3 nucleotides are TGTGCCAGCAGCGTAGGGGCAGCTTTGAACACTGAAGCTTTCTTT. This encodes CASSVGAALNTEAFF.

This clonotype occurred many times. The chain couples TRBV12-3 or TRBV12-4 to TRBJ2-7, with TRBD2 identical over 10 bases. V shed 7 bases and J 2 bases; nucleotides not matched to a gene: 2. The CDR3 totals 13 residues. The CDR3 coding sequence is TGTGCCAGCACCCTAGCGGGAGCCTACGAGCAGTACTTC. Its translation is CASTLAGAYEQYF.

Only a few counts were recorded for this clonotype. This chain links TRBV9 with TRBJ2-3; 8 bases are a match to TRBD2. Germline-derived CDR1 and CDR2 are SGDLS and YYNGEE. The trim removed 4 bases at V and 1 base at J, leaving 8 bases unmatched. CDR3 length: 16 residues. CDR3 region: CASSPTPSGRTDTQYF. CDR3 bases: TGTGCCAGCAGCCCTACTCCTAGCGGGCGCACAGATACGCAGTATTTT.

This clonotype has ten or more counts. The CDR3 nucleotides are TGTGCCAGCAGCCCACCCCCGGGAAACAATGAGCAGTTCTTC. It translates to CASSPPPGNNEQFF. This chain links TRBV3-1 with TRBJ2-1; the D gene is possibly TRBD2 (5 bases). Germline CDR1 and CDR2: LGHDT and YNNKEL (reference sequence). Trimming removed 4 bases from V and 5 bases from J, with 12 bases in between. The CDR3 totals 14 residues.

Only a few counts were recorded for this clonotype. This sequence joins TRBV5-1 and TRBJ2-3; D remains ambiguous. V was trimmed by 2 bases and J by 4 bases, leaving 14 bases between them. Germline CDR1 SGHRS, CDR2 YFSETQ. The CDR3 spans 15 residues. The CDR3 nucleotides read TGCGCCAGCAGCTTAGGGTCATCCGGAGCAGATACGCAGTATTTT. The encoded protein is CASSLGSSGADTQYF.

The CDR3 DNA reads as TGTGCCAGCAGCCGGGGACTACAAATTTACAATGAGCAGTTCTTC. Its protein product is CASSRGLQIYNEQFF. The chain uses TRBV3-1 and TRBJ2-1, with TRBD2 identical over 7 bases. Per the germline V gene, CDR1 is LGHDT and CDR2 is YNNKEL (reference sequence). The CDR3 has 15 residues. The J segment lost 4 bases and the V segment lost 4 bases, leaving 7 bases of the junction unmatched.

The J gene is TRBJ2-1, the V gene TRBV6-1; 13 nucleotides align to TRBD2. The CDR3 length is 15 residues. CDR1 and CDR2 from the germline V gene are MNHNS and SASEGT. Trimming cost V 7 bases and J 5 bases; bases outside gene matches: 5. CDR3 DNA: TGTGCCAGCACCCCCGGGACTAGCGGGAACAATGAGCAGTTCTTC. It translates to CASTPGTSGNNEQFF.

This clonotype was counted only a few times. This chain joins TRBV5-1 and TRBJ2-7, with a weak D call TRBD1 (7 bases). The CDR3 has 15 residues. Trimming took 4 bases from V and 2 from J, leaving 16 bases between them. Germline assignment: CDR1 SGHRS and CDR2 YFSETQ. CDR3 sequence reads: CASSAMRGTAYEQYV. The CDR3 DNA sequence: TGCGCCAGCAGCGCGATGCGCGGGACAGCCTACGAGCAGTACGTC.

This clonotype was counted a few times. The chain carries TRBV29-1 and TRBJ1-2; D is unclear. The V gene's germline CDR1 is SQVTM and CDR2 ANQGSEA. V was pared by 4 bases and J by 3 bases, with 9 bases between. The CDR3 totals 12 residues. CDR3 sequence reads: CSVAKGYYGYTF. The CDR3 DNA follows: TGCAGCGTTGCCAAAGGGTACTATGGCTACACCTTC. Full variable domain (rest looked up from reference TRBV29-1 and TRBJ1-2): SAVISQKPSRDICQRGTSLTIQCQVDSQVTMMFWYRQQPGQSLTLIATANQGSEATYESGFVIDKFPISRPNLTFSTLTVSNMSPEDSSIYLCSVAKGYYGYTFGSGTRLTVV.

V is TRBV3-1 and J is TRBJ2-5; no clear D. There are 14 residues in the CDR3. The V end lost 1 base, the J end lost 3 bases, and 9 bases lay between the germline ends. Per germline, CDR1 LGHDT and CDR2 YNNKEL (reference sequence). CDR3 bases: TGTGCCAGCAGCCAAGTTCGGCAGAAAGAGACCCAGTACTTC. Translation gives CASSQVRQKETQYF.

This clonotype was found a few times. V gene TRBV7-2 combines with J gene TRBJ2-1; tentatively, D is TRBD1 (6 bases). CDR3 size: 16 residues. The V gene's germline CDR1 is SGHTA and CDR2 FQGNSA. V gave up 2 bases and J gave up 7 bases, with 18 bases separating them. CDR3 residues: CASSLSVGANLNEQFF. The CDR3 DNA reads TGTGCCAGCAGCTTATCGGTGGGGGCGAATTTGAATGAGCAGTTCTTC.

A few counts support this clonotype. V and J are TRBV6-5 and TRBJ2-5; D gene uncertain. V was trimmed by 0 bases and J by 5 bases, leaving 10 bases between them. The CDR3 extends over 14 amino acids. Germline CDR1 reads MNHEY; CDR2 reads SVGAGI. The CDR3 bases are TGTGCCAGCAGTTACTCGATCGCACGGGAGACCCAGTACTTC. This sequence encodes CASSYSIARETQYF.

This clonotype showed up many times. The gene calls are TRBV7-8 and TRBJ2-2, with D unresolved. V was clipped by 3 bases and J by 0 bases, with 14 bases between them. CDR3 length: 17 residues. Per the germline V gene, CDR1 is SGHVS and CDR2 is FQNEAQ. CDR3 sequence: CASSFSRLPANTGELFF. The CDR3 nucleotides are TGTGCCAGCAGCTTCTCCCGACTCCCCGCGAACACCGGGGAGCTGTTTTTT. Full variable domain (remainder filled in from reference TRBV7-8 and TRBJ2-2): GAGVSQSPRYKVAKRGQDVALRCDPISGHVSLFWYQQALGQGPEFLTYFQNEAQLDKSGLPSDRFFAERPEGSVSTLKIQRTQQEDSAVYLCASSFSRLPANTGELFFGEGSRLTVL.

The chain recombines TRBV3-1 with TRBJ2-5; D ambiguous. This CDR3 spans 15 amino acids. Per germline, CDR1 LGHDT and CDR2 YNNKEL (reference sequence). V was shortened by 0 bases and J by 5 bases, with 13 bases between the two germline ends. The CDR3 is CASSQDKLSSETQYF. The CDR3 nucleotides read TGTGCCAGCAGCCAAGATAAATTGTCAAGTGAGACCCAGTACTTC.

The chain uses TRBV11-2 and TRBJ2-1, with 9 bases fitting TRBD2. There are 17 residues in the CDR3. Germline V gene data show CDR1 as SGHAT and CDR2 as FQNNGV. J lost 8 bases, V lost 4 bases, and 15 bases had no gene match. The DNA of the CDR3 is TGTGCCAGCAGCTCCCGACTAGCGGAGTGGGTCACGGATGAGCAGTTCTTC. This gives the protein CASSSRLAEWVTDEQFF.

This clonotype came up a few times. This chain joins TRBV28 and TRBJ1-1; D ambiguous. Trimming shortened V by 6 bases and J by 4 bases, and 9 bases separated the two germline ends. The germline V gene encodes CDR1 MDHEN and CDR2 SYDVKM. This CDR3 comprises 12 residues. This CDR3 reads CASRNDGTEAFF. As DNA, the CDR3 is TGTGCCAGCAGAAATGACGGCACTGAAGCTTTCTTT.

This clonotype was seen many times. The V and J genes are TRBV5-1 and TRBJ2-1, with D possibly TRBD1 on 5 matching bases. V was cut by 0 bases and J by 7 bases, with 11 bases left in between. The CDR3 has 14 residues. Per the germline V gene, CDR1 is SGHRS and CDR2 is YFSETQ. CDR3 DNA sequence: TGCGCCAGCAGCTTGGCCGTAAGGGGAAATGAGCAGTTCTTC. This gives the protein CASSLAVRGNEQFF.

This clonotype was seen a handful of times. This chain joins TRBV7-8 and TRBJ2-2; D unresolved. V lost 4 bases and J lost 7, with 22 bases in between. CDR3 length equals 17 residues. The germline V gene has CDR1 SGHVS and CDR2 FQNEAQ. The CDR3 protein is CASSYSEWSAIGGELFF. The CDR3 DNA sequence: TGTGCCAGCAGCTATTCGGAGTGGTCCGCCATTGGCGGGGAGCTGTTTTTT.

This clonotype has just a few counts. The genes are TRBV13 and TRBJ1-1; D uncertain. Looked up from germline, CDR1 is PRHDT and CDR2 is FYEKMQ (reference sequence). The CDR3 length is 17 residues. Deletions cut 4 bases from V and 1 base from J, with 19 bases between. CDR3 amino acids: CASSSGSLLIRNTEAFF. CDR3 DNA sequence: TGTGCCAGCAGCTCGGGGAGTCTATTAATACGGAACACTGAAGCTTTCTTT.

In its sample, this clonotype was seen many times. V usage is TRBV7-2 and J usage is TRBJ2-2, with D possibly being TRBD2 (6 bases). Trimming removed 1 base from V and 4 bases from J, with 10 bases in between. The length of the CDR3 is 15 residues. From germline, CDR1 is SGHTA and CDR2 FQGNSA. The CDR3 DNA follows: TGTGCCAGCAGCTTAGTAAGCGGGCCCACCGGGGAGCTGTTTTTT. As protein: CASSLVSGPTGELFF.

The chain couples TRBV12-3 or TRBV12-4 to TRBJ2-2, with D perhaps TRBD1 (6 bases). V was cut by 7 bases and J by 4 bases, with 13 bases left in between. The CDR3 extends over 14 amino acids. For the CDR3, the DNA is TGTGCCAGCAAAGGGACACCGAGCACCGGGGAGCTGTTTTTT. It translates to CASKGTPSTGELFF.

The CDR3: CASSYGDSPGTEAFF. The CDR3 DNA follows: TGTGCCAGCAGTTACGGGGACTCCCCGGGTACTGAAGCTTTCTTT. The chain uses TRBV6-5 and TRBJ1-1, with a tentative D call TRBD1 (5 bases). V lost 2 bases and J 5 bases, leaving 15 bases between the germline ends. This CDR3 is 15 amino acids long. Germline V lookup: CDR1 MNHEY, CDR2 SVGAGI.

This clonotype was seen a handful of times. The genes are TRBV20-1 and TRBJ1-2, with D tentatively TRBD1 (5 bases). In germline, CDR1 is DFQATT, CDR2 SNEGSKA (reference sequence). V was shortened by 4 bases and J by 0 bases, with 9 bases between the two germline ends. The CDR3 sequence is 13 residues long. The CDR3 DNA is TGCAGTGCTAAACAGGAGGCTAACTATGGCTACACCTTC. Residues: CSAKQEANYGYTF.

A word on this clonotype: One end of the junction fails to match germline, which may point to a read error. V usage is TRBV20-1 and J usage is TRBJ1-1; D is ambiguous. Germline lookup yields CDR1 DFQATT and CDR2 SNEGSKA (reference sequence). The CDR3 is 11 amino acids. This chain's CDR3 is CSAAGGALALF. The CDR3 DNA is TGCAGTGCTGCGGGCGGCGCGTTGGCTTTATTT.

This clonotype was detected a few times. CDR3 coding DNA: TGTGCCAGCAGGCCAGGGTTGACCCAGTACTTC. Residues: CASRPGLTQYF. The chain has TRBV2 and TRBJ2-5, with D perhaps matching TRBD1 (5 bases). The CDR3 runs to 11 residues. Trimming shortened V by 6 bases and J by 7 bases, and 9 bases separated the two germline ends. Germline assignment: CDR1 SNHLY and CDR2 FYNNEI. The whole variable domain, remainder taken from reference TRBV2 and TRBJ2-5, is EPEVTQTPSHQVTQMGQEVILRCVPISNHLYFYWYRQILGQKVEFLVSFYNNEISEKSEIFDDQFSVERPDGSNFTLKIRSTKLEDSAMYFCASRPGLTQYFGPGTRLLVL.

The table lists this clonotype with a few counts. The genes are TRBV6-1 and TRBJ1-2, with D unresolved. Per the germline V gene, CDR1 is MNHNS and CDR2 is SASEGT. The CDR3 length is 15 residues. Trimming took 1 base from V and 2 from J, leaving 11 bases between them. CDR3 loop: CASSEEWSMNYGYTF. CDR3 DNA: TGTGCCAGCAGTGAAGAGTGGTCTATGAACTATGGCTACACCTTC.

Regarding this clonotype: This sequence may be a read error, since a much larger clone differs from it by one base. The J gene is TRBJ2-3, the V gene TRBV5-1; D unclear. V was cut by 1 base and J by 0 bases, with 9 bases left in between. CDR3 size: 15 residues. Germline values: CDR1 SGHRS, CDR2 YFSETQ. CDR3 region: CASSLRATSTDTQYF. CDR3 nucleotide sequence: TGCGCCAGCAGCTTGAGGGCGACTAGCACAGATACGCAGTATTTT.